This T cell receptor beta chain is drawn from a study of OX40 agonist ivuxolimab in advanced cancers. Broadly, across the study: The costimulatory receptor OX40 (CD134) was targeted by ivuxolimab, a fully human IgG2 agonistic monoclonal antibody. Among the 52 dose-escalation patients, approximately 20 had hepatocellular carcinoma, roughly 15 melanoma, 9 renal cell carcinoma and 9 head and neck cancer. Intravenous ivuxolimab was administered to patients every 2 weeks at six dose levels: 0.01, 0.1, 0.3, 1.5, 3 and 10 mg/kg. In the dose-escalation cohort, around 80% of patients were male, and the mean age was approximately 60 years with a range of 23 to 79. The paper reports the monotherapy dose-escalation portion (N of about 54 patients) of the phase I ivuxolimab trial. Patients were allowed to have had prior anti-PD-1, anti-PD-L1 or anti-CTLA-4 therapy, and approximately 40% of the dose-escalation patients had been treated with checkpoint inhibitors. Three dose-escalation patients achieved partial responses, one with hepatocellular carcinoma and two with cutaneous melanoma. The point of sequencing TCRbeta in the periphery was to test whether ivuxolimab changed TCR sequence diversity and drove clonal T-cell expansion. Overall study results and their limits: Low levels of normalized T-cell clonal expansion were also seen in some nonresponding patients. On average, CD8+ T cells showed more expanded clones than CD4+ T cells after ivuxolimab. Clonal expansion of both CD4+ and CD8+ blood T cells was observed from baseline to week 6 at doses 0.1 to 3.0 mg/kg. The antigen specificity of the peripheral T cells that underwent clonal expansion was not determined. In the 0.1-3.0 mg/kg groups, partial responders were among the patients with the lowest normalized peripheral clonal expansion, particularly in CD8+ T cells.

Genomic DNA was isolated from the sorted cells so that the TCRbeta CDR3 region could be sequenced. The immunoSEQ Assay was used for sequencing of TCRbeta CDR3 regions. The table comes from immuneACCESS by way of TCRdb, which keeps in-frame sequences with V and J called. Part of the clones is missing from these tables; in studies checked, under half for an unresolved V gene and the rest for unknown reasons. The sample contains around 76,000 clones, around four fifths of them found a single time. 5.9% of the sample is held by the ten biggest clonotypes. CDR1 and CDR2 were assigned from the germline V gene (reference sequence) as MNHNY and SVGAGI. The CDR3 runs 16 amino acids, cysteine and phenylalanine included. Just the 48-base CDR3 DNA is kept, in frame starting at base 1. V and J lose 0 bases and 4 bases, and a span of 16 bases separates them. Patients with autoimmune disease history or receiving systemic immunosuppression were excluded from the trial. Peripheral blood for TCR sequencing was collected from all dose cohorts at baseline, on cycle 4 day 1, and on cycle 7 day 1. The samples were taken from a phase I, first-in-human, multicenter, open-label dose-escalation trial of ivuxolimab. The trial enrolled adults with locally advanced or metastatic head and neck squamous cell, hepatocellular, melanoma or renal cell carcinoma. Before TCR sequencing, CD4+ T cells and CD8+ T cells were sorted from peripheral blood as separate populations.

As to this clone: What this receptor recognizes is not known. No qualities accompany the bases; no much larger clone lies one base away.

This TCR came from an adult with an advanced solid tumor such as melanoma, head and neck, liver or kidney cancer. Sequenced here: CD4+ or CD8+ T cells sorted from blood, sampled in a trial of the OX40 agonist ivuxolimab. The chain is assembled from TRBV6-6 and TRBJ2-7; the best D guess is TRBD2, with 7 bases matching. The DNA sequence is TGTGCCAGCAGTTACTCAGGGGGGGGACCCACTTACGAGCAGTACTTC. This gives the protein CASSYSGGGPTYEQYF.